This record covers a single T cell receptor beta chain. J was trimmed by 0 bases and V by 6 bases; bases with no gene match: 7. The CDR3 consists of 15 residues. The germline V gene encodes CDR1 SNHLY and CDR2 FYNNEI. How the authors handled the data: Estimation of nucleated cell counts was performed using reference gene primer amplification. TCRdb keeps only in-frame clones here, not all; method: immunoSEQ multiplex PCR. The DNA gave D and trimming, while V, J and clone size come from that table. Of roughly 150,000 clones detected, around 84% appear once; the ten largest clones hold around 5%. The source of the sample is a study of blood T cell repertoires in COVID-19. Whole-study context: Sites across the United States, Italy and Spain contributed samples from acute and convalescent COVID-19. Nucleic acid was either cDNA or gDNA, and it came from T cells, B-cell-depleted T cells, or PBMCs.

Sample: peripheral blood. This sequence was found in a woman aged 45-65 years with COVID-19, enrolled during active disease. The chain is built from TRBV2 and TRBJ2-7; TRBD1 aligns across 8 bases. The chain's CDR3 is CASRAGQGGSYEQYF. CDR3 nucleotide sequence: TGTGCCAGCAGGGCTGGACAGGGTGGCTCCTACGAGCAGTACTTC.